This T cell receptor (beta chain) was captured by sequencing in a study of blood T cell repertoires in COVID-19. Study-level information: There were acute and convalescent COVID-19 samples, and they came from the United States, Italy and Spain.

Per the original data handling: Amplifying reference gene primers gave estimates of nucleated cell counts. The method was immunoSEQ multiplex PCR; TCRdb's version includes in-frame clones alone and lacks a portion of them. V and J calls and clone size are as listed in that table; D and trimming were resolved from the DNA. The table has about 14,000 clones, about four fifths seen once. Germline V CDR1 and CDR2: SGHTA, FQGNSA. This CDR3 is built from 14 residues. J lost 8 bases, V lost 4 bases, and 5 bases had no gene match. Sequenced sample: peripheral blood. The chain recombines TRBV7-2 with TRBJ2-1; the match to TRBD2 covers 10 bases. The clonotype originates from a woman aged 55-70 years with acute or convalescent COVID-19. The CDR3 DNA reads TGTGCCAGCAGCTCCAAGCGGGAGGGTCATGAGCAGTTCTTC. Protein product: CASSSKREGHEQFF.